One sample yielded the 9 T cell receptor beta chains listed below, sequenced in a study of T-cell reconstitution after alpha-beta-depleted transplantation in children. Preparation of the TCRbeta library used unique molecular identifiers. TCRdb fed the PCR reads into MiXCR, producing one record per CDR3 protein. The profile shows approximately 340,000 distinct CDR3 sequences, approximately 10% of them singletons. The starting material was PBMCs from the stem cell graft donor, obtained from the stem cell graft. The receptors originated from a human donor who donated a stem cell graft to a child with acute lymphoblastic leukemia.

This clonotype showed up many times. The chain couples TRBV27 to TRBJ2-3; D is possibly TRBD1 (5 bases). This CDR3 contains 16 residues. V dropped 7 bases and J dropped 0 bases, with 17 bases sitting between them. In germline, CDR1 is MNHEY, CDR2 SMNVEV (reference sequence). CDR3 coding DNA: TGTGCCAGCATCCTCCGACAGAGCTTAAGCACAGATACGCAGTATTTT. Protein: CASILRQSLSTDTQYF.

The chain combines TRBV4-1 with TRBJ2-7; possible D gene TRBD2, 7 bases. V gave up 1 base and J gave up 12 bases, with 16 bases separating them. Germline CDR1 is MGHRA and CDR2 is YSYEKL. The CDR3 runs to 13 residues. Here the CDR3 reads CASSQGGGGARYF. CDR3 nucleotides: TGCGCCAGCAGCCAAGGTGGTGGGGGGGCCCGGTACTTC.

This clonotype was recorded a few times. This rearrangement joins TRBV12-3 or TRBV12-4 to TRBJ2-1; 9 nucleotides match TRBD2. The J segment lost 5 bases and the V segment lost 4 bases, leaving 9 bases of the junction unmatched. CDR3 length: 16 amino acids. The CDR3 here is CASSSPRREGNNEQFF. DNA for the CDR3: TGTGCCAGCAGTTCCCCTCGGCGGGAGGGTAACAATGAGCAGTTCTTC.

The rearrangement joins TRBV27 to TRBJ2-2; tentatively, D is TRBD1 (5 bases). The CDR3 contains 12 residues. Per germline, CDR1 MNHEY and CDR2 SMNVEV (reference sequence). The V end was cut by 10 bases, the J end by 4 bases, with 10 bases between. Here the CDR3 reads CATTDPTGELFF. The CDR3 region has the DNA TGTGCCACGACAGACCCCACCGGGGAGCTGTTTTTT.

This clonotype was seen ten or more times. V and J are TRBV2 and TRBJ2-1; no definite D call. Germline V CDR1 and CDR2: SNHLY, FYNNEI. Trimming pared 6 bases from V and 0 bases from J, leaving 12 bases between. CDR3 length: 15 residues. CDR3 loop: CASRAPGSSYNEQFF. CDR3 coding DNA: TGTGCCAGCAGGGCGCCTGGAAGCTCCTACAATGAGCAGTTCTTC.

The chain is built from TRBV27 and TRBJ2-1, with D possibly TRBD2 on 5 matching bases. CDR1 is MNHEY, CDR2 SMNVEV, per germline (reference sequence). This CDR3 comprises 15 residues. V lost 6 bases and J lost 8, with 20 bases in between. The chain's CDR3 is CASSRPGLQLDEQFF. The CDR3 DNA reads TGTGCCAGCAGCCGCCCCGGACTTCAACTGGATGAGCAGTTCTTC.

This clonotype has a count of ten or more. The rearrangement uses TRBV7-8 and TRBJ2-1; D is perhaps TRBD2 (6 bases). Trimming removed 5 bases from V and 9 bases from J, with 14 bases in between. Germline assignment: CDR1 SGHVS and CDR2 FQNEAQ. This CDR3 comprises 13 residues. The CDR3 nucleotides are TGTGCCAGCAGCCTCGGGACTGCGAGTGAGCAGTTCTTC. Amino acids: CASSLGTASEQFF.

The CDR3 DNA follows: TGTGCCAGCAGCGACGGACAGGGGATCACTGAAGCTTTCTTT. This codes for CASSDGQGITEAFF. The chain carries TRBV5-5 and TRBJ1-1; 9 bases agree with TRBD1. Per germline, CDR1 SGHKS and CDR2 YYEKEE (reference sequence). After removal of 4 bases from V and 4 bases from J, the junction contained 5 bases not matched to a gene. The CDR3 totals 14 residues.

This clonotype was seen a few times. The chain carries TRBV20-1 and TRBJ2-5; 7 bases fit TRBD1. This CDR3 comprises 15 residues. V lost 1 base to trimming and J lost 0 bases; unmatched junction nucleotides: 5. Germline CDR1 DFQATT, CDR2 SNEGSKA (reference sequence). This chain's CDR3 is CSARGLRGYQETQYF. CDR3 DNA sequence: TGCAGTGCTAGAGGCCTCAGGGGGTACCAAGAGACCCAGTACTTC.